The 25 T cell receptor beta chains below come from one sample, sequenced in a study of blood T cells in healthy people across ages. Alongside a J-beta primer mix, a sample-barcoded 5' primer served in a second PCR lasting about 6 to 11 cycles. TCRdb ran MiXCR on the 5' RACE reads and lists one entry per CDR3 protein. The sample holds over 600,000 distinct CDR3 sequences; around 21% are singletons and the top ten take approximately 3.7%. Sequenced: blood. The receptors originated from a man aged 70-80 years in good health.

This clonotype was picked up many times. The genes are TRBV5-6 and TRBJ2-5; 10 bases map to TRBD1. The V gene's germline CDR1 is SGHDT and CDR2 YYEEEE. The CDR3 is 13 residues long. V shed 3 bases and J 4 bases; nucleotides not matched to a gene: 0. The CDR3 DNA reads TGTGCCAGCAGCTGGGACAGGGGAGAGACCCAGTACTTC. It specifies CASSWDRGETQYF.

The chain uses TRBV27 and TRBJ1-5; 7 positions agree with TRBD1. Per germline, CDR1 MNHEY and CDR2 SMNVEV (reference sequence). The CDR3 contains 15 residues. With V trimmed by 4 bases and J by 3 bases, 6 bases remained unmatched. CDR3 sequence: CASSSRDSINQPQHF. The CDR3 DNA is TGTGCCAGCAGTTCCCGGGACAGCATCAATCAGCCCCAGCATTTT.

This clonotype was counted a few times. This rearrangement joins TRBV6-2 or TRBV6-3 to TRBJ2-7, with TRBD1 matching 7 bases. V shed 6 bases and J 2 bases; nucleotides not matched to a gene: 7. Germline CDR1 reads MNHEY; CDR2 reads SVGEGT. The CDR3 contains 14 residues. The CDR3 DNA reads as TGTGCCAGCAGACCCGGGACAGCGACCTACGAGCAGTACTTC. Translated, it gives CASRPGTATYEQYF.

This chain connects TRBV6-2 or TRBV6-3 to TRBJ2-3; D is uncertain. Trimming removed 6 bases at V and 8 bases at J, with 9 bases between. Per germline, CDR1 MNHEY and CDR2 SVGEGT. This CDR3 contains 11 residues. CDR3 DNA sequence: TGTGCCAGCAGCGACACCGGTACGCAGTATTTT. This translates into CASSDTGTQYF.

V gene TRBV19 combines with J gene TRBJ2-3, with 8 nucleotides matching TRBD2. With V trimmed by 0 bases and J by 1 base, 6 bases remained unmatched. In germline, CDR1 is LNHDA, CDR2 SQIVND (reference sequence). The CDR3 consists of 17 residues. The CDR3 loop reads CASSIDHGAGGTDTQYF. CDR3 bases: TGTGCCAGTAGTATAGATCACGGAGCGGGAGGCACAGATACGCAGTATTTT.

This clonotype is a singleton in its sample. This rearrangement joins TRBV6-1 to TRBJ2-3; TRBD2 aligns across 8 bases. The CDR3 has 15 amino acids. The J segment lost 2 bases and the V segment lost 7 bases, leaving 8 bases of the junction unmatched. The germline V gene has CDR1 MNHNS and CDR2 SASEGT. As DNA, the CDR3 is TGTGCCAGCAAACCTAGCGGGTTTTTCACAGATACGCAGTATTTT. The encoded protein is CASKPSGFFTDTQYF.

This clonotype was detected only a few times. One end of the junction does not line up with germline, which may come from a read error. V gene TRBV12-3 or TRBV12-4 combines with J gene TRBJ2-2, with D tentatively TRBD1 or TRBD2 (5 bases each). The CDR3 runs to 16 residues. DNA for the CDR3: TGTGCCAGCAGTTTACCAACAGGAACAAACACCGGGGAGCCGTTTTTT. Translated: CASSLPTGTNTGEPFF.

This clonotype was seen a handful of times. The V gene is TRBV7-2, the J gene TRBJ2-7; D possibly uses TRBD1 or TRBD2 (5 bases each). The germline V gene encodes CDR1 SGHTA and CDR2 FQGNSA. The CDR3 totals 15 residues. Trimming took off 6 bases at V and 1 base at J, with 16 bases between the two ends. DNA for the CDR3: TGTGCCAGCAGTGTTACCGGGACCCCGTCCTACGAGCAGTACTTC. Translating gives CASSVTGTPSYEQYF.

This clonotype was recorded a few times. V usage is TRBV11-2 and J usage is TRBJ2-2; 7 bases are a match to TRBD1. J was trimmed by 3 bases and V by 4 bases; bases with no gene match: 11. The CDR3 runs 17 residues. CDR1 is SGHAT, CDR2 FQNNGV, per germline. The CDR3 DNA reads as TGTGCCAGCAGCTCCGCTAGGGGGCTAGCCCACACCGGGGAGCTGTTTTTT. Protein product: CASSSARGLAHTGELFF.

This clonotype occurred many times. The rearrangement links TRBV6-4 to TRBJ2-7; 10 positions match TRBD2. The CDR3 is 15 amino acids. V was clipped by 4 bases and J by 3 bases; unmatched bases: 6. Germline V gene sequence: CDR1 MRHNA, CDR2 SNTAGT. The CDR3 is CASSVAGGAFYEQYF. As DNA, the CDR3 is TGTGCCAGCAGTGTAGCGGGGGGCGCATTCTACGAGCAGTACTTC.

The table lists this clonotype with a few counts. J is TRBJ2-1 and V is TRBV4-3; D is perhaps TRBD1 (6 bases). V was clipped by 0 bases and J by 10 bases, with 13 bases between them. Germline assignment: CDR1 LGHNA and CDR2 YSLEER. There are 14 residues in the CDR3. DNA for the CDR3: TGCGCCAGCAGCCAAGATGCGGGTGACAGGGAGCAGTTCTTC. Protein product: CASSQDAGDREQFF.

This clonotype was seen a handful of times. One junction end does not reproduce the germline sequence, and a read error may be involved. The chain links TRBV5-1 to TRBJ1-4, with D tentatively TRBD1 (6 bases). Germline V lookup: CDR1 SGHRS, CDR2 YFSETQ. CDR3 length: 15 amino acids. For the CDR3, the DNA is TGCACCAGCAGCTTGGGGGCCGGACGGGAGGAAAAACTGTTTTTT. Protein sequence: CTSSLGAGREEKLFF.

The chain recombines TRBV20-1 with TRBJ2-7, with D possibly matching TRBD2 (6 bases). Deletions cut 8 bases from V and 8 bases from J, with 16 bases between. This CDR3 region has 11 residues. Per the germline V gene, CDR1 is DFQATT and CDR2 is SNEGSKA (reference sequence). The CDR3 DNA sequence: TGCAGTCCTGCGGGGAGAGGAAAGCAGTACTTC. Translated, it gives CSPAGRGKQYF.

The DNA for the CDR3 is TGTGCCAGCAGCCCGGACAGGGTTGGCAATCAGCCCCAGCATTTT. It specifies CASSPDRVGNQPQHF. The V gene is TRBV7-9, the J gene TRBJ1-5, with 8 bases lining up with TRBD1. The CDR3 is 15 amino acids. With V trimmed by 5 bases and J by 2 bases, 5 bases remained unmatched. Germline lookup yields CDR1 SEHNR and CDR2 FQNEAQ (reference sequence).

The table lists this clonotype with many counts. The chain has TRBV5-1 and TRBJ2-5; D might be TRBD1 (6 bases). This CDR3 has 14 residues. Germline assignment: CDR1 SGHRS and CDR2 YFSETQ. The V and J ends lost 0 bases and 2 bases respectively, with 8 bases between them. The CDR3 bases are TGCGCCAGCAGCTTGGCAGGGGCTCAAGAGACCCAGTACTTC. Translating gives CASSLAGAQETQYF.

The V and J genes are TRBV9 and TRBJ2-3; a possible D gene is TRBD2 (6 bases). The CDR3 runs to 16 residues. V dropped 3 bases and J dropped 1 base, with 15 bases sitting between them. CDR1 and CDR2 from the germline V gene are SGDLS and YYNGEE. The CDR3 spells CASSALVAVGTDTQYF. CDR3 coding DNA: TGTGCCAGCAGCGCCCTGGTAGCGGTCGGCACAGATACGCAGTATTTT. The entire variable domain, with the rest obtained from reference TRBV9 and TRBJ2-3, is as follows: DSGVTQTPKHLITATGQRVTLRCSPRSGDLSVYWYQQSLDQGLQFLIQYYNGEERAKGNILERFSAQQFPDLHSELNLSSLELGDSALYFCASSALVAVGTDTQYFGPGTRLTVL.

This clonotype has a handful of counts. J is TRBJ2-5 and V is TRBV30; D is ambiguous. Judging by the DNA end, TRBJ2-7 fits better; the J call may be wrong. CDR1 is GTSNPN and CDR2 is SVGIG in the germline V gene (reference sequence). This CDR3 contains 14 residues. The CDR3 region has the DNA TGTGCCTGGAGCTCTAGAGCAAGCTCCTACGAGCAGTACTTC. Protein product: CAWSSRASSYEQYF.

The chain carries TRBV7-9 and TRBJ1-1, with D perhaps TRBD1 (6 bases). Germline lookup yields CDR1 SEHNR and CDR2 FQNEAQ (reference sequence). There are 14 residues in the CDR3. The V end was cut by 4 bases, the J end by 7 bases, with 16 bases between. CDR3 loop: CASSSPVQGHEAFF. CDR3 nucleotides: TGTGCCAGCAGCTCTCCAGTACAGGGACATGAAGCTTTCTTT.

V gene TRBV7-9 combines with J gene TRBJ2-7; 8 positions match TRBD2. The CDR3 length is 15 residues. The germline V gene encodes CDR1 SEHNR and CDR2 FQNEAQ (reference sequence). J was trimmed by 0 bases and V by 4 bases; bases with no gene match: 5. The CDR3 sequence is CASSYDGRASYEQYF. The CDR3 nucleotides are TGTGCCAGCAGCTACGACGGGAGGGCCTCCTACGAGCAGTACTTC.

This clonotype was recorded a few times. At one of its ends the junction is not consistent with the germline gene, which may arise from a read error. The rearrangement joins TRBV4-1 to TRBJ2-3; maybe TRBD2 (6 bases). Per the germline V gene, CDR1 is MGHRA and CDR2 is YSYEKL. CDR3 length equals 15 residues. In DNA, the CDR3 is TGCGCCAGCAACCAACGGGGGATTGGCACAGATACGCAGTATTTT. This encodes CASNQRGIGTDTQYF.

This clonotype was detected many times. V is TRBV7-9 and J is TRBJ2-1, with 10 bases aligning to TRBD1. The V gene end was trimmed by 3 bases and the J gene end by 13 bases; junction bases not matched to a gene: 6. The CDR3 covers 13 residues. CDR1 and CDR2 (germline): SEHNR, FQNEAQ (reference sequence). The CDR3 loop reads CASSFRTGGLQFF. The CDR3, as DNA: TGTGCCAGCAGCTTTCGGACAGGGGGACTACAGTTCTTC.

The chain joins TRBV6-2 or TRBV6-3 to TRBJ2-3, with D possibly TRBD2 on 5 matching bases. The CDR3 loop spans 12 amino acids. The germline gives CDR1 MNHEY, CDR2 SVGEGT. The V and J ends lost 7 bases and 6 bases respectively, with 11 bases between them. Written as DNA, the CDR3 is TGTGCCAGCAATAACCCGGGGGATACGCAGTATTTT. It codes for CASNNPGDTQYF.

For this clonotype: At one boundary the junction diverges from the germline segment, which might be a read error. The V call is TRBV5-8, the J call TRBJ1-3, with TRBD1 as a possible D gene (5 bases). The germline V gene has CDR1 SGHTS and CDR2 YDEGEE. There are 14 residues in the CDR3. Here the CDR3 DNA reads TGTGCCAGCAGCACAACAGGTGCCGGAAGCACCATATATTTT. Translated, it gives CASSTTGAGSTIYF.

This chain links TRBV7-2 with TRBJ2-5, with 13 bases identical to TRBD2. Per the germline V gene, CDR1 is SGHTA and CDR2 is FQGNSA. The CDR3 consists of 17 residues. V lost 1 base to trimming and J lost 5 bases; unmatched junction nucleotides: 7. The CDR3 DNA reads as TGTGCCAGCAGCTTAGGTGGACTAGCGGGAGCTGGGGAGACCCAGTACTTC. It translates to CASSLGGLAGAGETQYF.

For this clonotype: The junction differs from germline at one of its ends, possibly a read error. This chain uses TRBV5-1 with TRBJ2-7, with 7 bases matching TRBD1. Looked up from germline, CDR1 is SGHRS and CDR2 is YFSETQ. The CDR3 has 12 amino acids. As DNA, the CDR3 is TGCGCCGGCAGCAAAGACAGGGACGAGCAGTACTTC. Its protein product is CAGSKDRDEQYF.